This T cell receptor (beta chain) was captured in a study of cytomegalovirus exposure and HLA in healthy donors. The study ran its PCR with 60 Vbeta and 13 Jbeta primers. TCRdb's copy holds only in-frame clones and misses some; the assay was immunoSEQ multiplex PCR. The data show fewer than 250,000 clones, roughly 80% seen once. Germline V lookup: CDR1 MGHDK, CDR2 SYGVNS. V lost 3 bases, J lost 1 base, and 5 bases stayed unmatched. The CDR3 has 15 residues. A note on this clone: Its antigen remains unknown. Other nucleotide sequences in the sample specify the same CDR3.

Study-level results: V segments that were indistinguishable, TRBV6-2 and TRBV6-3 among them, were omitted from analysis.

The sequenced sample was PBMCs. The receptor's source is a woman younger than 35 in good health and CMV-seronegative. The chain carries TRBV25-1 and TRBJ1-1, with TRBD1 matching over 7 bases. CDR3: CASSDMTGRNTEAFF. The DNA of the CDR3 is TGTGCCAGCAGTGACATGACAGGGCGGAACACTGAAGCTTTCTTT.